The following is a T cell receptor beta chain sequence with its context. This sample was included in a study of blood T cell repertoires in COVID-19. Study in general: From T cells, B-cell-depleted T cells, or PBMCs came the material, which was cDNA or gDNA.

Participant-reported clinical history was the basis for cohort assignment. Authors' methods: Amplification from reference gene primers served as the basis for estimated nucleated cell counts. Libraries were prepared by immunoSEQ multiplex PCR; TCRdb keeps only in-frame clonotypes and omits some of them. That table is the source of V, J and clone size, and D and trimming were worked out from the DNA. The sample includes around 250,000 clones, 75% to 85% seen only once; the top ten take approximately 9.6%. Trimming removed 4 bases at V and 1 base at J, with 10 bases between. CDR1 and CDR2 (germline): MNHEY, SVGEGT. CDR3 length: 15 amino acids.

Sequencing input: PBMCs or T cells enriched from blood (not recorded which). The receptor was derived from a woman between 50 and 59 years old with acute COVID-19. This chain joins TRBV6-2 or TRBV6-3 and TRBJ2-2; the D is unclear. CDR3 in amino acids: CASSWWLQNTGELFF. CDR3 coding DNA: TGTGCCAGCAGTTGGTGGCTCCAGAACACCGGGGAGCTGTTTTTT.